This T cell receptor beta chain derives from a study of CD8+CD57+ T cells in acquired aplastic anemia. Study summary: The sorted CD4+ and CD8+ cells yielded an average roughly 3 ug of DNA.

TCR beta VDJ combinations and CDR3 sequences were profiled from genomic DNA. Using its own MiXCR run on the reads, TCRdb lists one record per CDR3 protein. Counted here are under 250,000 distinct CDR3 sequences, less than 75% occurring once; the ten biggest clones make up around 50%. CDR1 WNHNN and CDR2 SYGVQD come from the germline V gene (reference sequence). The CDR3 loop spans 13 amino acids. V gave up 6 bases and J gave up 1 base, with 9 bases separating them. Patients who underwent sequencing had shown CD8+CD57+ cell expansion by flow cytometry. This clonotype was obtained from a human donor with aplastic anemia. The chain joins TRBV10-1 to TRBJ1-1; perhaps TRBD1 as D (6 bases). The sequencing input was sorted CD4+, CD8+, or CD8+CD57+ T cells (not recorded which) from PBMCs. The CDR3 region is CASRADRNTEAFF. The CDR3 DNA is TGCGCCAGCAGAGCGGACAGGAACACTGAAGCTTTCTTT.